Following are 32 T cell receptor beta chains from one sample sequenced in a study of monozygotic twins with inflammatory bowel disease. Each CDR3 protein gets one entry in TCRdb, which reprocessed the 5' RACE reads and gives no DNA. Its listing shows 350,000 to 550,000 distinct CDR3 sequences. Sequencing was done on a sample of blood. These receptors came from a human donor with ulcerative colitis or Crohn's disease, or a healthy co-twin of an affected twin (not recorded which).

This chain links TRBV6-6 with TRBJ1-5. This CDR3 contains 12 residues. CDR1 MNHNY and CDR2 SVGAGI come from the germline V gene (reference sequence). CDR3: CASSYSTQPQHF.

V is TRBV4-1 and J is TRBJ2-7; TCRdb names TRBD1, which stays unverified in the absence of DNA. Germline V CDR1 and CDR2: MGHRA, YSYEKL. The CDR3 spans 13 residues. CDR3 in amino acids: CASSQEAGSEQYF.

The chain combines TRBV20-1 with TRBJ1-2; the TCRdb D gene call, TRBD1, has no DNA to confirm it. The CDR3 is made up of 15 amino acids. Germline CDR1 is DFQATT and CDR2 is SNEGSKA (reference sequence). CDR3 region: CSAREGTGGNYGYTF.

The V and J genes are TRBV29-1 and TRBJ1-1; TCRdb designates TRBD1, a call that cannot be tested without DNA. This CDR3 has 13 amino acids. The germline V gene encodes CDR1 SQVTM and CDR2 ANQGSEA. The CDR3 protein is CSGQGQVNTEAFF.

This rearrangement joins TRBV12-3 or TRBV12-4 to TRBJ2-5; as DNA is missing, the TRBD1 call by TCRdb cannot be tested. The CDR3 runs to 14 residues. This CDR3 reads CASSFGGAEETQYF.

The CDR3 is CASSLGPDNEQFF. The genes are TRBV5-1 and TRBJ2-1. CDR1 SGHRS and CDR2 YFSETQ come from the germline V gene. The CDR3 totals 13 residues. Filled out from reference TRBV5-1 and TRBJ2-1, the complete variable domain reads KAGVTQTPRYLIKTRGQQVTLSCSPISGHRSVSWYQQTPGQGLQFLFEYFSETQRNKGNFPGRFSGRQFSNSRSEMNVSTLELGDSALYLCASSLGPDNEQFFGPGTRLTVL.

V and J are TRBV6-5 and TRBJ1-2. The CDR3 has 15 amino acids. The germline V gene has CDR1 MNHEY and CDR2 SVGAGI. The CDR3 sequence: CASSYGSSVNYGYTF.

The chain couples TRBV29-1 to TRBJ2-1; TCRdb returns TRBD2, unconfirmable since there is no DNA. The germline gives CDR1 SQVTM, CDR2 ANQGSEA. This CDR3 spans 14 amino acids. The CDR3 sequence is CSVEELAGENEQFF.

The chain carries TRBV5-1 and TRBJ2-3. Germline assignment: CDR1 SGHRS and CDR2 YFSETQ. The CDR3 covers 13 residues. The CDR3 is CASSYRYTDTQYF. Drawing the rest from reference TRBV5-1 and TRBJ2-3, the complete variable domain is KAGVTQTPRYLIKTRGQQVTLSCSPISGHRSVSWYQQTPGQGLQFLFEYFSETQRNKGNFPGRFSGRQFSNSRSEMNVSTLELGDSALYLCASSYRYTDTQYFGPGTRLTVL.

The V and J genes are TRBV20-1 and TRBJ2-3; TCRdb lists TRBD1, though no DNA is available to test this call. Germline V gives CDR1 DFQATT, CDR2 SNEGSKA (reference sequence). The CDR3 sequence is 14 residues long. CDR3: CSARDPWTADTQYF.

V and J are TRBV12-3 or TRBV12-4 and TRBJ2-1. The CDR3 runs to 15 residues. The CDR3 loop reads CASSFVWEQYNEQFF.

The chain recombines TRBV3-1 with TRBJ2-2. Germline V CDR1 and CDR2: LGHDT, YNNKEL (reference sequence). The CDR3 is 13 amino acids. The chain's CDR3 is CASSQEAVGELFF.

The gene calls are TRBV9 and TRBJ2-1; the TCRdb call, TRBD1, lacks DNA for checking. The CDR3 extends over 13 amino acids. Germline values: CDR1 SGDLS, CDR2 YYNGEE. CDR3 sequence: CASSSDRDYEQFF.

J is TRBJ1-1 and V is TRBV3-1; without DNA, the TCRdb call of TRBD1 cannot be checked. CDR3 length: 15 amino acids. The germline gives CDR1 LGHDT, CDR2 YNNKEL (reference sequence). The CDR3 protein is CASSQTQGAGTEAFF.

J is TRBJ1-4 and V is TRBV5-5. CDR3 length: 13 amino acids. Germline CDR1 and CDR2: SGHKS and YYEKEE (reference sequence). CDR3 region: CASSGVLNEKLFF.

The genes are TRBV3-1 and TRBJ1-2. Germline CDR1 is LGHDT and CDR2 is YNNKEL (reference sequence). This CDR3 is 14 amino acids long. The CDR3 protein is CASSPDGGNYGYTF.

The chain joins TRBV20-1 to TRBJ2-1; the D gene TCRdb calls, TRBD2, cannot be checked with no DNA. This CDR3 is built from 16 residues. From germline, CDR1 is DFQATT and CDR2 SNEGSKA (reference sequence). The CDR3 reads CSARVPGLAGADEQFF.

The V gene is TRBV10-3, the J gene TRBJ2-7; the D call from TCRdb, TRBD2, cannot be confirmed without DNA. CDR3 length: 15 amino acids. Germline V gene data show CDR1 as ENHRY and CDR2 as SYGVKD. CDR3 in amino acids: CAISPPAGQTKEQYF.

This sequence joins TRBV6-5 and TRBJ1-5. In germline, CDR1 is MNHEY, CDR2 SVGAGI. CDR3 length equals 17 residues. This chain's CDR3 is CASSYPLGGVVGQPQHF.

Frequency places this clonotype as medium-sized. J is TRBJ2-6 and V is TRBV6-5; TCRdb proposes TRBD1, but this gene call is untestable without DNA. The CDR3 loop spans 15 amino acids. Germline V CDR1 and CDR2: MNHEY, SVGAGI. The CDR3 sequence: CASTLGDSGANVLTF.

The chain joins TRBV7-3 to TRBJ2-5; with no DNA, the TCRdb D assignment of TRBD1 cannot be verified. Germline CDR1 is SGHTA and CDR2 is FQGTGA. The CDR3 has 15 amino acids. This CDR3 is CASSLIAGSQETQYF.

J is TRBJ1-1 and V is TRBV9; the TRBD1 assignment by TCRdb is unverifiable without DNA. This CDR3 is built from 14 residues. Germline-derived CDR1 and CDR2 are SGDLS and YYNGEE. CDR3 in amino acids: CASSASDGTEVAFF.

The rearrangement uses TRBV12-3 or TRBV12-4 and TRBJ2-1; checking the TCRdb D call of TRBD1 is not possible without DNA. This CDR3 is built from 15 residues. CDR3 loop: CASNIGTGPYDEQFF.

The rearrangement uses TRBV5-6 and TRBJ2-5; absent DNA, TCRdb's TRBD1 call cannot be checked. This CDR3 contains 14 residues. Germline loops: CDR1 SGHDT, CDR2 YYEEEE. The CDR3 is CASSYRGPQETQYF.

V is TRBV6-5 and J is TRBJ2-7. This CDR3 has 11 residues. The V gene's germline CDR1 is MNHEY and CDR2 SVGAGI. The CDR3 region is CASSYQYEQYF.

The J gene is TRBJ1-3, the V gene TRBV29-1; TCRdb's D gene call, TRBD1, goes unchecked for lack of DNA. Per germline, CDR1 SQVTM and CDR2 ANQGSEA. There are 16 residues in the CDR3. CDR3 region: CSVEDRTGRTGNTIYF.

This chain uses TRBV12-3 or TRBV12-4 with TRBJ2-6; TCRdb returns TRBD1, unconfirmable since there is no DNA. This CDR3 contains 18 residues. The CDR3 sequence is CASSLGLRGASGANVLTF.

This sequence joins TRBV2 and TRBJ2-3; TCRdb's D call of TRBD1 is untestable without DNA. The length of the CDR3 is 14 residues. The germline V gene has CDR1 SNHLY and CDR2 FYNNEI. This CDR3 is CASRGQGNTDTQYF.

This rearrangement joins TRBV5-1 to TRBJ2-7; TCRdb proposes TRBD1, but this gene call is untestable without DNA. This CDR3 contains 14 residues. CDR1 and CDR2 from the germline V gene are SGHRS and YFSETQ. CDR3 amino acids: CASSASGQTYEQYF.

The chain recombines TRBV5-1 with TRBJ1-1. CDR3 size: 14 residues. Germline-derived CDR1 and CDR2 are SGHRS and YFSETQ. The CDR3 is CASSLGRKDTEAFF.

V and J are TRBV20-1 and TRBJ2-5; absent DNA, TCRdb's TRBD2 call cannot be checked. The CDR3 runs 14 residues. Germline CDR1 and CDR2: DFQATT and SNEGSKA (reference sequence). The chain's CDR3 is CSAPRGGTQETQYF.

V usage is TRBV6-5 and J usage is TRBJ2-1; TCRdb calls TRBD2, which cannot be checked without DNA. The CDR3 runs to 16 residues. Germline CDR1 MNHEY, CDR2 SVGAGI. CDR3 loop: CASSYFGWPSYNEQFF.